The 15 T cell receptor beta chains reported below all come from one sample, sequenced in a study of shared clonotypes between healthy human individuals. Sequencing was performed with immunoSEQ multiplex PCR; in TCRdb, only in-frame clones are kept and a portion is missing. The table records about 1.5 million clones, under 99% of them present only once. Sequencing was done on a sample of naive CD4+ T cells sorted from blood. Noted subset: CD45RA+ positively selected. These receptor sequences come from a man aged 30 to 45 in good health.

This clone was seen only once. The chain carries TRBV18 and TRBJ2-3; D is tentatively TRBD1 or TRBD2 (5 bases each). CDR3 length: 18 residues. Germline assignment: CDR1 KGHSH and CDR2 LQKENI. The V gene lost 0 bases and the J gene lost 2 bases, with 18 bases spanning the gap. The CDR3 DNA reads TGTGCCAGCTCACCACCGCATGGGACGGATGGAAACACAGATACGCAGTATTTT. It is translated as CASSPPHGTDGNTDTQYF.

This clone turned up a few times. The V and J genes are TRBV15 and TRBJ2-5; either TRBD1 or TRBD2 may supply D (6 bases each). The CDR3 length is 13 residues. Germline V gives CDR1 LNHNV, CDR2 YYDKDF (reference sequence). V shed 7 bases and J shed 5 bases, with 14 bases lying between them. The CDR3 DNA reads TGTGCCACCACCCTAGGGGGGTTGGAGACCCAGTACTTC. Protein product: CATTLGGLETQYF.

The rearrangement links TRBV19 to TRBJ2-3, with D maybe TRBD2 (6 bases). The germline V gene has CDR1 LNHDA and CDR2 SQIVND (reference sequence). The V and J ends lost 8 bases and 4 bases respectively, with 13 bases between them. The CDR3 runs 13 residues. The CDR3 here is CASAGGGADTQYF. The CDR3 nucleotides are TGTGCCAGTGCCGGAGGAGGGGCAGATACGCAGTATTTT.

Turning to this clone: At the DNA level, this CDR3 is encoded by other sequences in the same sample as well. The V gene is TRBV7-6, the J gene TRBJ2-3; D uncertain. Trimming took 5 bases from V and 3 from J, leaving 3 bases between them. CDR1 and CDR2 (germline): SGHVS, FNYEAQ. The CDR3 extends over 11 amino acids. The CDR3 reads CASSRTDTQYF. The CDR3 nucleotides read TGTGCCAGCAGCCGAACAGATACGCAGTATTTT. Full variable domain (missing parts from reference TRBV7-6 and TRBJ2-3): GAGVSQSPRYKVTKRGQDVALRCDPISGHVSLYWYRQALGQGPEFLTYFNYEAQQDKSGLPNDRFSAERPEGSISTLTIQRTEQRDSAMYRCASSRTDTQYFGPGTRLTVL.

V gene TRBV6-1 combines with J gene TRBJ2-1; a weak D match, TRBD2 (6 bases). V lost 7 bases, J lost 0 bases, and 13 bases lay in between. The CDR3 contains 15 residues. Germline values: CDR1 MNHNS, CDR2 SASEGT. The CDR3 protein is CASKVTGLSYNEQFF. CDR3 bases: TGTGCCAGCAAAGTGACGGGACTCTCCTACAATGAGCAGTTCTTC.

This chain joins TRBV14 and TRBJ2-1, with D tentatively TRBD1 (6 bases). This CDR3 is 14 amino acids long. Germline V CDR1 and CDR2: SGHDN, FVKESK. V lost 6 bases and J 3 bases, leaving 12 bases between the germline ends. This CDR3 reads CASRGQGGYNEQFF. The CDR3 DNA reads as TGTGCCAGCAGGGGACAAGGAGGCTACAATGAGCAGTTCTTC.

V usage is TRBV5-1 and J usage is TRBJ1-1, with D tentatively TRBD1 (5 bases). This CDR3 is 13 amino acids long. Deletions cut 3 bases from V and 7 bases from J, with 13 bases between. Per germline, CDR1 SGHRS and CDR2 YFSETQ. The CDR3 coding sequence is TGCGCCAGCAGCTCCTACAGGCAGGGTGAAGCTTTCTTT. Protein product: CASSSYRQGEAFF.

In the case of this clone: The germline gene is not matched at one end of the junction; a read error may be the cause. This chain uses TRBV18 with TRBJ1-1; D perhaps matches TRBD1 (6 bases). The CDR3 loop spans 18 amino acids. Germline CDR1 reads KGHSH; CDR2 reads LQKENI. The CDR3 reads CASSPRGARSSMNTEAFF. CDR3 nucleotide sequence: TGTGCCAGCTCCCCACGGGGGGCCAGAAGTTCCATGAACACTGAAGCTTTCTTT.

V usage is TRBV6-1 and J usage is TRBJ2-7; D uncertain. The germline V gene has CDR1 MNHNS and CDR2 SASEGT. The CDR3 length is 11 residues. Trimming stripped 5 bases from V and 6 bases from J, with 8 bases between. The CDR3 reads CASSKKGEQYF. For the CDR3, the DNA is TGTGCCAGCAGTAAGAAGGGCGAGCAGTACTTC.

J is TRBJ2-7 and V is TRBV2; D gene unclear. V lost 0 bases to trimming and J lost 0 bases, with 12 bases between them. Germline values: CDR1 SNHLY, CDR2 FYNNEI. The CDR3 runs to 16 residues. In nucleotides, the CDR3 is TGTGCCAGCAGTGAAGCGCTCCCCGATCCCTCCTACGAGCAGTACTTC. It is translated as CASSEALPDPSYEQYF.

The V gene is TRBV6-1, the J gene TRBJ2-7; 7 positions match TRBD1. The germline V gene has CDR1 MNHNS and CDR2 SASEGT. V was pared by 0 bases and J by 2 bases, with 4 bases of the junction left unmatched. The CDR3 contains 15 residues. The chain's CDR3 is CASSEAQTGTYEQYF. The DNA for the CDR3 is TGTGCCAGCAGTGAAGCGCAGACAGGGACCTACGAGCAGTACTTC.

This chain's CDR3 is CASNPGVTDTQYF. CDR3 coding DNA: TGTGCCAGTAACCCCGGCGTGACAGATACGCAGTATTTT. The V and J genes are TRBV19 and TRBJ2-3; D unresolved. With 7 bases removed from V and 3 bases from J, the gap between germline ends came to 11 bases. The CDR3 covers 13 residues. Germline V CDR1 and CDR2: LNHDA, SQIVND (reference sequence).

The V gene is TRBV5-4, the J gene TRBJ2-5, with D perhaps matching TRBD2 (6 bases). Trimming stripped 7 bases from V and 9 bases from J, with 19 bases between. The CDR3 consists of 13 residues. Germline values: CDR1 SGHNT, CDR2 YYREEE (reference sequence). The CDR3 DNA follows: TGTGCCAGCTCCGCGGGTAGTGGAGGGGCCCAGTACTTC. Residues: CASSAGSGGAQYF.

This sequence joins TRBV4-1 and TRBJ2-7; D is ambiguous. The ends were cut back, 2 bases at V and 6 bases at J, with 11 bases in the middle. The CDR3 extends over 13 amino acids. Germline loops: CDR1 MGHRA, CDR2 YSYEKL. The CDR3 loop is CASSQPEGREQYF. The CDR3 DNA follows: TGCGCCAGCAGCCAACCGGAAGGTCGCGAGCAGTACTTC.

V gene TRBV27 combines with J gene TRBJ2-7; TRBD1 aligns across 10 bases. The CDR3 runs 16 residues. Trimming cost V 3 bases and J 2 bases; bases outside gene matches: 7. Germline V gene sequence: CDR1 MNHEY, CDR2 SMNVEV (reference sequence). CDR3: CASSFLGTGVAYEQYF. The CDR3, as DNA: TGTGCCAGCAGTTTTTTGGGGACAGGGGTCGCCTACGAGCAGTACTTC.